This TCR beta chain was documented in a study of CD8 T cells in ankylosing spondylitis. Study-wide findings and caveats: Seemingly characteristic of ankylosing spondylitis blood was a TCR beta motif consisting of several highly homologous variants. Enrichment of disease-linked clones was reportedly significant in matched ankylosing spondylitis synovial fluid.

On this clonotype: Its antigen is unidentified.

TCRdb redid the calling of the 5' RACE reads with MiXCR, one entry per CDR3 protein. The sample consists of a few hundred thousand distinct CDR3 sequences, around 10% of them appearing once. The sequence derives from a male donor with ankylosing spondylitis or in good health (not recorded which). Specimen: blood, either unsorted or a sorted T cell fraction (not recorded which).

CDR3 coding DNA: TGTGCCAGCAGCGGACAGGGAGGGCATCAGCCCCAGCATTTT. This gives the protein CASSGQGGHQPQHF. This chain uses TRBV3-1 with TRBJ1-5, with 8 bases lining up with TRBD1. The V and J ends lost 5 bases and 5 bases, in that order; junction bases with no gene match: 5. Germline V gives CDR1 LGHDT, CDR2 YNNKEL (reference sequence). The CDR3 covers 14 residues.